Presented here are 25 T cell receptor beta chains from one specimen sequenced in a study of spatial heterogeneity in lung cancer. Study-wide points: For expanded intratumoral alpha and beta TCRs, counts tracked tumor mutation counts.

Their recognized antigens are unknown. Stated time point: sample taken at primary tumor resection. TCRdb used MiXCR to reprocess the 5' RACE reads, holding one entry per CDR3 protein. The sample includes 4,000 or so distinct CDR3 sequences, over 7% of them seen just once. The sample consisted of lung tumor tissue, taken at surgery. Source of these receptors: a male donor with early-stage non-small cell lung cancer.

This clonotype rates as medium-sized. The rearrangement links TRBV20-1 to TRBJ2-7; tentatively, D is TRBD1 (5 bases). The CDR3 spans 14 residues. Trimming took 1 base from V and 4 from J, leaving 14 bases between them. Per the germline V gene, CDR1 is DFQATT and CDR2 is SNEGSKA (reference sequence). Here the CDR3 reads CSARGGSRRYEQYF. DNA for the CDR3: TGCAGTGCTAGAGGGGGCTCGAGGAGATACGAGCAGTACTTC.

Sample share makes this clonotype medium-sized. V usage is TRBV18 and J usage is TRBJ2-7; TRBD1 matches 8 bases. V was pared by 6 bases and J by 2 bases, with 6 bases of the junction left unmatched. The CDR3 has 14 residues. Germline-derived CDR1 and CDR2 are KGHSH and LQKENI. This CDR3 reads CASSSDRDTYEQYF. The DNA of the CDR3 is TGTGCCAGCTCTTCGGACAGGGATACCTACGAGCAGTACTTC.

This clonotype was detected a few times. The rearrangement uses TRBV5-5 and TRBJ2-7; D is perhaps TRBD1 (6 bases). CDR1 SGHKS and CDR2 YYEKEE come from the germline V gene (reference sequence). The length of the CDR3 is 14 residues. Trimming stripped 3 bases from V and 5 bases from J, with 15 bases between. Written as DNA, the CDR3 is TGTGCCAGCAGCTGGGTACAGGGAGCCAACGAGCAGTACTTC. It is translated as CASSWVQGANEQYF. The full variable domain, in which reference TRBV5-5 and TRBJ2-7 provide the parts outside the CDR3, is DAGVTQSPTHLIKTRGQQVTLRCSPISGHKSVSWYQQVLGQGPQFIFQYYEKEERGRGNFPDRFSARQFPNYSSELNVNALLLGDSALYLCASSWVQGANEQYFGPGTRLTVT.

In this sample, this clonotype is medium-sized. The chain recombines TRBV28 with TRBJ2-7; D not resolved. The germline CDR1 and CDR2 sequences are MDHEN and SYDVKM. V was trimmed by 2 bases and J by 6 bases, leaving 5 bases between them. The CDR3 has 11 amino acids. The CDR3 coding sequence is TGTGCCAGCAGTTTAAAGGGCGAGCAGTACTTC. Its protein product is CASSLKGEQYF.

With respect to this clonotype: The DNA is omitted, as the CDR3 cannot be located on it reliably, and the CDR3 follows TCRdb's listing. The chain is built from TRBV20-1 and TRBJ2-7; TRBD2, the D gene given by the table, was not confirmed from the DNA. The CDR3 spans 17 residues, counting both ends. The germline gives CDR1 DFQATT, CDR2 SNEGSKA (reference sequence). The CDR3 here is CSASPLVGRGNCYEQCF.

In its sample, this clonotype ranks as large. The chain employs TRBV6-6 and TRBJ1-5, with TRBD1 as a possible D gene (6 bases). Germline V lookup: CDR1 MNHNY, CDR2 SVGAGI (reference sequence). V was cut by 4 bases and J by 1 base, with 17 bases left in between. This CDR3 is 17 amino acids long. The CDR3 loop is CASSSSAQGRSNQPQHF. The CDR3, as DNA: TGTGCCAGCAGTTCTTCCGCACAGGGCAGGAGCAATCAGCCCCAGCATTTT.

By sample share, this clonotype is medium-sized. V is TRBV10-3 and J is TRBJ2-3; D perhaps matches TRBD1 (5 bases). Trimming cost V 2 bases and J 3 bases, with 9 bases left between them. CDR3 length: 14 residues. The germline V gene has CDR1 ENHRY and CDR2 SYGVKD. CDR3 nucleotides: TGTGCCATCAGTGAGCCGGCAGGGACAGATACGCAGTATTTT. Amino acid sequence: CAISEPAGTDTQYF.

This clonotype is medium-sized. This chain joins TRBV28 and TRBJ2-4; D is unresolved. CDR1 and CDR2 (germline): MDHEN, SYDVKM. The CDR3 loop spans 15 amino acids. Between the trimmed V and J ends, which lost 4 bases and 0 bases, there was a span of 10 bases. The DNA of the CDR3 is TGTGCCAGCAGTTCGAACATGGGAGCCAAAAACATTCAGTACTTC. It encodes CASSSNMGAKNIQYF. The variable domain in full, completed from reference TRBV28 and TRBJ2-4, reads DVKVTQSSRYLVKRTGEKVFLECVQDMDHENMFWYRQDPGLGLRLIYFSYDVKMKEKGDIPEGYSVSREKKERFSLILESASTNQTSMYLCASSSNMGAKNIQYFGAGTRLSVL.

The genes are TRBV7-9 and TRBJ2-2; no clear D. Germline assignment: CDR1 SEHNR and CDR2 FQNEAQ (reference sequence). The CDR3 runs 15 residues. V lost 5 bases and J lost 2, with 12 bases in between. The CDR3 nucleotides are TGTGCCAGCAGCCTCAAAAGGATTAACACCGGGGAGCTGTTTTTT. Residues: CASSLKRINTGELFF.

This clonotype is judged medium-sized. The chain joins TRBV3-1 to TRBJ2-5; 12 bases are shared with TRBD1. V lost 0 bases, J lost 5 bases, and 10 bases stayed unmatched. The CDR3 spans 18 residues. Germline V gene data show CDR1 as LGHDT and CDR2 as YNNKEL (reference sequence). The CDR3: CASSQELPGTGGLETQYF. For the CDR3, the DNA is TGTGCCAGCAGCCAAGAGCTCCCCGGGACAGGGGGCCTTGAGACCCAGTACTTC.

This clonotype is medium-sized within its sample. The rearrangement joins TRBV7-9 to TRBJ2-3; D unresolved. Germline loops: CDR1 SEHNR, CDR2 FQNEAQ (reference sequence). Trimming stripped 3 bases from V and 2 bases from J, with 6 bases between. This CDR3 has 13 residues. CDR3 coding DNA: TGTGCCAGCAGCTTTCGCCTCACAGATACGCAGTATTTT. The encoded protein is CASSFRLTDTQYF. Filled out from reference TRBV7-9 and TRBJ2-3, the complete variable domain reads DTGVSQNPRHKITKRGQNVTFRCDPISEHNRLYWYRQTLGQGPEFLTYFQNEAQLEKSRLLSDRFSAERPKGSFSTLEIQRTEQGDSAMYLCASSFRLTDTQYFGPGTRLTVL.

In its sample, this clonotype was seen many times. The chain combines TRBV5-8 with TRBJ2-7, with a tentative D call TRBD2 (5 bases). The CDR3 has 11 amino acids. With 1 base removed from V and 7 bases from J, the gap between germline ends came to 6 bases. CDR1 is SGHTS and CDR2 is YDEGEE in the germline V gene. The CDR3 DNA reads as TGTGCCAGCAGCTTGAGAGGGGAGCAGTACTTC. This sequence encodes CASSLRGEQYF.

This clonotype was recorded once. The chain is built from TRBV29-1 and TRBJ2-5; 9 bases are a match to TRBD2. Germline assignment: CDR1 SQVTM and CDR2 ANQGSEA. Unmatched junction bases numbered 3, after V lost 4 bases and J lost 3 bases. The CDR3 length is 13 residues. CDR3 nucleotide sequence: TGCAGCGTTGGGACTAGCGTGAAAGAGACCCAGTACTTC. It encodes CSVGTSVKETQYF.

By its share, this clonotype is medium-sized. The chain has TRBV18 and TRBJ2-7; D ambiguous. The V gene lost 5 bases and the J gene lost 3 bases, with 8 bases spanning the gap. Germline V lookup: CDR1 KGHSH, CDR2 LQKENI. This CDR3 is built from 12 residues. CDR3 nucleotide sequence: TGTGCCAGCTCATACACCAACTACGAGCAGTACTTC. Translation gives CASSYTNYEQYF.

This clonotype appeared a few times. The rearrangement uses TRBV12-3 or TRBV12-4 and TRBJ2-2; D may be TRBD1 (5 bases). The CDR3 loop spans 14 amino acids. The V end was cut by 3 bases, the J end by 3 bases, with 8 bases between. The CDR3 region is CASSFLGDTGELFF. The CDR3 nucleotides are TGTGCCAGCAGTTTTTTAGGGGACACCGGGGAGCTGTTTTTT.

This clonotype was observed many times. This chain links TRBV20-1 with TRBJ2-1; TRBD2 is a possible D gene (6 bases). Germline loops: CDR1 DFQATT, CDR2 SNEGSKA (reference sequence). The V gene lost 7 bases and the J gene lost 2 bases, with 21 bases spanning the gap. This CDR3 spans 16 amino acids. The CDR3 bases are TGCAGTGGGAGACGACTAGTGGGCGGGACCTACAATGAGCAGTTCTTC. This translates into CSGRRLVGGTYNEQFF.

This clonotype is medium-sized within its sample. This chain connects TRBV6-6 to TRBJ2-6; the D is unclear. The V end was cut by 1 base, the J end by 0 bases, with 7 bases between. This CDR3 comprises 16 residues. The germline V gene encodes CDR1 MNHNY and CDR2 SVGAGI (reference sequence). The CDR3 DNA follows: TGTGCCAGCAGTTACTGGCCGGGCTCTGGGGCCAACGTCCTGACTTTC. Protein sequence: CASSYWPGSGANVLTF.

This chain links TRBV7-9 with TRBJ2-5; 13 nucleotides match TRBD2. The CDR3 contains 15 residues. Trimming cost V 4 bases and J 4 bases; bases outside gene matches: 3. Germline V gene lookup returns CDR1 SEHNR and CDR2 FQNEAQ (reference sequence). The CDR3 DNA follows: TGTGCCAGCAGCTCCGGACTAGCGGGAGTAGAGACCCAGTACTTC. Protein product: CASSSGLAGVETQYF.

In its sample, this clonotype is medium-sized. The chain joins TRBV28 to TRBJ2-6; TRBD2 matches at 8 bases. This CDR3 contains 15 residues. CDR1 is MDHEN and CDR2 is SYDVKM in the germline V gene. The V and J ends lost 2 bases and 12 bases, in that order; junction bases with no gene match: 9. In nucleotides, the CDR3 is TGTGCCAGCAGTTTAATATTGGGACTAGGCGGCGTCCTGACTTTC. Translating it yields CASSLILGLGGVLTF. The complete variable domain, with remaining parts taken from reference TRBV28 and TRBJ2-6, reads DVKVTQSSRYLVKRTGEKVFLECVQDMDHENMFWYRQDPGLGLRLIYFSYDVKMKEKGDIPEGYSVSREKKERFSLILESASTNQTSMYLCASSLILGLGGVLTFGAGSRLTVL.

This clonotype is labeled medium-sized. The V gene is TRBV20-1, the J gene TRBJ2-3; 14 bases align to TRBD2. J was trimmed by 2 bases and V by 6 bases; bases with no gene match: 4. Germline CDR1 reads DFQATT; CDR2 reads SNEGSKA (reference sequence). The CDR3 runs to 15 residues. The CDR3 is CSAEGLAGVTDTQYF. CDR3 bases: TGCAGTGCCGAGGGACTAGCGGGGGTCACAGATACGCAGTATTTT.

Relative to its sample, this clonotype is medium-sized. The gene calls are TRBV6-5 and TRBJ1-1, with D possibly TRBD1 on 5 matching bases. V was pared by 7 bases and J by 2 bases, with 11 bases between. The CDR3 loop spans 13 amino acids. CDR1 and CDR2 (germline): MNHEY, SVGAGI. The CDR3 sequence is CASTSGINTEAFF. In DNA, the CDR3 is TGTGCCAGCACATCAGGGATCAACACTGAAGCTTTCTTT.

By share of the sample, this clonotype is medium-sized. The chain links TRBV29-1 to TRBJ2-3, with unresolved D. This CDR3 spans 10 amino acids. Trimming removed 6 bases from V and 5 bases from J, with 6 bases in between. Germline lookup yields CDR1 SQVTM and CDR2 ANQGSEA. The CDR3 sequence is CSVAKDTQYF. The CDR3 region has the DNA TGCAGCGTCGCCAAAGATACGCAGTATTTT.

In regard to this clonotype: Given a much more abundant clone one base away, this may be a read error. In DNA form, the CDR3 reads TGTGCCAGCAGTGGTCAGGGTCACCAAGAGACCCAGTACTTC. It encodes CASSGQGHQETQYF. The chain uses TRBV2 and TRBJ2-5, with a tentative D call TRBD1 (5 bases). V was pared by 4 bases and J by 0 bases, with 9 bases between. In germline, CDR1 is SNHLY, CDR2 FYNNEI. The CDR3 is made up of 14 amino acids. Looking up the rest from reference TRBV2 and TRBJ2-5 gives the full variable domain: EPEVTQTPSHQVTQMGQEVILRCVPISNHLYFYWYRQILGQKVEFLVSFYNNEISEKSEIFDDQFSVERPDGSNFTLKIRSTKLEDSAMYFCASSGQGHQETQYFGPGTRLLVL.

The chain uses TRBV19 and TRBJ2-2; TRBD2 matches at 10 bases. The V segment lost 4 bases and the J segment 4 bases; nucleotides outside the gene matches: 12. The CDR3 spans 18 residues. Germline values: CDR1 LNHDA, CDR2 SQIVND (reference sequence). The CDR3 DNA reads TGTGCCAGTAGTACGCCTAGCGGGAGAAGTTGGGCCACCGGGGAGCTGTTTTTT. Translating it yields CASSTPSGRSWATGELFF.

The chain combines TRBV28 with TRBJ2-3, with 8 bases that match TRBD2. Per the germline V gene, CDR1 is MDHEN and CDR2 is SYDVKM. This CDR3 has 17 residues. J lost 3 bases, V lost 2 bases, and 10 bases had no gene match. CDR3 in amino acids: CASSLLAGGQRTDTQYF. The CDR3 region has the DNA TGTGCCAGCAGTTTACTGGCGGGAGGACAGAGAACAGATACGCAGTATTTT.